This T cell receptor (beta chain) was profiled in a study of blood T cell repertoires in COVID-19. The wider study: Acute and convalescent COVID-19 specimens originated in the United States, Italy and Spain. PBMCs, B-cell-depleted T cells, or T cells were the source of the cDNA or gDNA that made up the material.

Study processing details: Amplified reference gene primers provided the basis for estimating nucleated cell counts. This table comes from immunoSEQ multiplex PCR, and its TCRdb copy is limited to in-frame clones, with some not included. D and trimming were read from the DNA, whereas the V and J calls and clone size are those reported in that table. Counted here are 90,000 to 150,000 clones, over 75% occurring once; the ten biggest clones make up about 29%. CDR1 and CDR2 from the germline V gene are SGHRS and YFSETQ. Trimming cost V 4 bases and J 0 bases, with 13 bases left between them. The CDR3 extends over 16 amino acids.

The sequenced sample consisted of peripheral blood. This sequence was found in a man between 65 and 79 years old with active or convalescent COVID-19. The chain uses TRBV5-1 and TRBJ2-2; possible D gene TRBD1, 7 bases. DNA of the CDR3: TGCGCCAGCAGCGGAGGGACAGTTGCGAACACCGGGGAGCTGTTTTTT. This sequence encodes CASSGGTVANTGELFF.